The 7 T cell receptor beta chains in this list originate from one sample, sequenced in a study of cytomegalovirus exposure and HLA in healthy donors. It was with 60 Vbeta and 13 Jbeta primers that the PCR ran. Assay: immunoSEQ multiplex PCR; the TCRdb copy retains only in-frame clones and omits some. The table has about 180,000 clones, 80% seen once; the top ten hold 4.5% to 6%. Source material: PBMCs. The receptors shown here come from a man in his forties in good health and CMV-seronegative.

The rearrangement links TRBV5-1 to TRBJ1-1; D unresolved. The length of the CDR3 is 17 residues. Germline CDR1 SGHRS, CDR2 YFSETQ. V shed 4 bases and J shed 1 base, with 20 bases lying between them. The CDR3 sequence is CASSALVRSLTNTEAFF. CDR3 DNA sequence: TGCGCCAGCAGCGCCTTAGTACGATCGTTAACGAACACTGAAGCTTTCTTT.

The chain carries TRBV25-1 and TRBJ2-7; 10 bases are a match to TRBD2. After removal of 4 bases from V and 4 bases from J, the junction contained 7 bases not matched to a gene. CDR1 is MGHDK and CDR2 is SYGVNS in the germline V gene. CDR3 length: 15 amino acids. CDR3 bases: TGTGCCAGCAGTGTCCAACTAGCGGGACTTTACGAGCAGTACTTC. Translated, it gives CASSVQLAGLYEQYF.

The chain is built from TRBV4-1 and TRBJ2-5; 11 positions agree with TRBD2. The trim removed 4 bases at V and 2 bases at J, leaving 6 bases unmatched. The germline V gene encodes CDR1 MGHRA and CDR2 YSYEKL. This CDR3 is built from 16 residues. The CDR3 spells CASSLFSGGAQETQYF. CDR3 DNA: TGCGCCAGCAGCCTATTTAGCGGGGGGGCGCAAGAGACCCAGTACTTC.

The CDR3 DNA follows: TGTGCCAGCAGCTTCGACTCTCGGGGGGAGCAGTACTTC. It yields the protein CASSFDSRGEQYF. V usage is TRBV5-4 and J usage is TRBJ2-7; D is perhaps TRBD2 (6 bases). Trimming pared 2 bases from V and 7 bases from J, leaving 13 bases between. The CDR3 consists of 13 residues. Per the germline V gene, CDR1 is SGHNT and CDR2 is YYREEE (reference sequence).

The J gene is TRBJ2-7, the V gene TRBV6-5; possible D gene TRBD1, 5 bases. The CDR3 contains 14 residues. The ends were cut back, 8 bases at V and 2 bases at J, with 16 bases in the middle. Germline CDR1 and CDR2: MNHEY and SVGAGI. The CDR3 loop is CASPPREVTYEQYF. The CDR3 DNA follows: TGTGCCAGCCCCCCCAGGGAAGTTACCTACGAGCAGTACTTC.

This clone was observed a handful of times. CDR3 region: CASSLDRGTTDTQYF. CDR3 DNA sequence: TGTGCCAGCAGCTTAGATCGCGGGACCACAGATACGCAGTATTTT. The rearrangement joins TRBV7-9 to TRBJ2-3, with a tentative D call TRBD2 (6 bases). This CDR3 has 15 residues. Germline V gene lookup returns CDR1 SEHNR and CDR2 FQNEAQ (reference sequence). Between the trimmed V and J ends, which lost 1 base and 2 bases, there was a span of 10 bases.

This sequence joins TRBV4-3 and TRBJ2-5, with 7 bases fitting TRBD2. Germline CDR1 is LGHNA and CDR2 is YSLEER. This CDR3 is built from 15 residues. V lost 2 bases and J lost 5; bases outside the gene matches: 8. CDR3 bases: TGCGCCAGCAGCCAAAATCCCGGGCGGGGGGAGACCCAGTACTTC. This sequence encodes CASSQNPGRGETQYF.